This TCR beta chain came from a study of blood T cells in healthy people across ages. Regarding this clonotype: With a much larger clone just one base away, this may be a read error.

The germline V gene has CDR1 SGHVS and CDR2 FNYEAQ. This CDR3 spans 17 amino acids. Trimming left V 0 bases short and J 11 bases short, with 25 bases between. Combining a sample-barcoded 5' primer with a J-beta primer mix, a second PCR ran for 7 to 11 cycles. Unique molecular identifiers of 12 random nucleotides labeled each cDNA. Per-sample output comprised a minimum of 2.5 million paired-end reads containing CDR3. TCRdb passed the 5' RACE reads through MiXCR, listing each CDR3 protein once. The table shows 850,000 or so distinct CDR3 sequences, with under 30% occurring only once. There were healthy Caucasian individuals from Russia, aged roughly 6 to 100, serving as donors.

The TCR originated in a woman older than 75 in good health. The chain combines TRBV7-6 with TRBJ2-5, with D perhaps matching TRBD1 or TRBD2 (7 bases each). Sequencing was performed on blood. CDR3 DNA: TGTGCCAGCAGCTTAGCTCTGTACAGGGGAGGGGTCGATGAGCAGTACTTC. Translated: CASSLALYRGGVDEQYF.